Described below is a single T cell receptor (beta chain) sequence and its context. TCRdb's table, derived via immunoSEQ multiplex PCR, lists solely in-frame clones and lacks some. The sample includes some 120,000 clones, over 85% of them seen just once. The V gene lost 3 bases and the J gene lost 8 bases, with 10 bases spanning the gap. CDR3 length: 13 residues. The sample comes from a study of control samples from healthy donors and cancer patients. The clonotype comes from a man under 40 in good health. The sequencing input was blood. This rearrangement joins TRBV12-3 or TRBV12-4 to TRBJ1-4; D ambiguous. CDR3 protein: CASSFRGWEKLFF. The CDR3 DNA sequence: TGTGCCAGCAGTTTTCGGGGTTGGGAAAAACTGTTTTTT.